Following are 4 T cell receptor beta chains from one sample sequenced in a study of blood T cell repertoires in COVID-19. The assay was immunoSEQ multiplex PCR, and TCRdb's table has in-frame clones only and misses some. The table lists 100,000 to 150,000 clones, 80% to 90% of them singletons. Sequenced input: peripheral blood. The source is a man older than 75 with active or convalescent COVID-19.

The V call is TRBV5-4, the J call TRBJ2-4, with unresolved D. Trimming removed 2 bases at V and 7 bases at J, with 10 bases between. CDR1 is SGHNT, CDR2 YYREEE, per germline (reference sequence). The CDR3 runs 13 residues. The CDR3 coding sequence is TGTGCCAGCAGCTTCACACTCGGGAACATTCAGTACTTC. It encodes CASSFTLGNIQYF.

CDR3 loop: CASSRDRQGDTEAFF. DNA for the CDR3: TGCGCCAGCAGCAGGGATAGACAGGGGGACACTGAAGCTTTCTTT. The chain carries TRBV5-1 and TRBJ1-1, with 9 bases lining up with TRBD1. Trimming cost V 4 bases and J 3 bases; bases outside gene matches: 7. CDR1 and CDR2 from the germline V gene are SGHRS and YFSETQ. CDR3 size: 15 residues. Using reference TRBV5-1 and TRBJ1-1 for the parts outside the CDR3, the full variable domain is KAGVTQTPRYLIKTRGQQVTLSCSPISGHRSVSWYQQTPGQGLQFLFEYFSETQRNKGNFPGRFSGRQFSNSRSEMNVSTLELGDSALYLCASSRDRQGDTEAFFGQGTRLTVV.

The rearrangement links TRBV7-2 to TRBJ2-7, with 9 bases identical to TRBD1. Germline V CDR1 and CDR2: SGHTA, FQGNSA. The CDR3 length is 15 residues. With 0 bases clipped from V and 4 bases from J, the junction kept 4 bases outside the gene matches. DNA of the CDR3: TGTGCCAGCAGCTTAGCCGGGACAGGGACTTACGAGCAGTACTTC. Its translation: CASSLAGTGTYEQYF. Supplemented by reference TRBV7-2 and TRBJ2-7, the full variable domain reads GAGVSQSPSNKVTEKGKDVELRCDPISGHTALYWYRQSLGQGLEFLIYFQGNSAPDKSGLPSDRFSAERTGGSVSTLTIQRTQQEDSAVYLCASSLAGTGTYEQYFGPGTRLTVT.

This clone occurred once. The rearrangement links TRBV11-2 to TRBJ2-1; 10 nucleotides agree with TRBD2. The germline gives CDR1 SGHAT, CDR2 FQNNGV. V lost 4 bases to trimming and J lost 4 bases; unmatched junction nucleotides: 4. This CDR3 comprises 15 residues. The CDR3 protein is CASSSSGGAYNEQFF. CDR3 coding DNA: TGTGCCAGCAGCTCCAGCGGGGGGGCGTACAATGAGCAGTTCTTC. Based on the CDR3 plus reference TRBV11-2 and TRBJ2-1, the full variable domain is EAGVAQSPRYKIIEKRQSVAFWCNPISGHATLYWYQQILGQGPKLLIQFQNNGVVDDSQLPKDRFSAERLKGVDSTLKIQPAKLEDSAVYLCASSSSGGAYNEQFFGPGTRLTVL.